This is a list of T cell receptor beta chains from one sample in a study of T cells expressing NK-cell markers. TCRdb re-called the 5' RACE reads; one entry per CDR3 protein, DNA not given. Its table records a few hundred thousand distinct CDR3 sequences. Sequencing was carried out using blood T cells: a sorted CD56 or NKG2C T cell subset, CD4+ or CD8+ T cells, or bulk PBMC T cells (not recorded which). These receptor sequences come from a man younger than 35 in good health. Both conserved end residues are part of each CDR3.

>14|TRBV5-1|TRBJ2-5
CASSPSDLQETQYF
>15|TRBV5-5|TRBJ1-2
CASSWEPGQSYGYTF
>15|TRBV15|TRBJ2-2
CATSNEPQAGGELFF
>14|TRBV5-1|TRBJ2-1
CASSSGEAAGEQFF
>16|TRBV29-1|TRBJ2-7
CSVVQGVGFRSYEQYF
>13|TRBV20-1|TRBJ1-5
CSAPVDSNQPQHF
>13|TRBV10-3|TRBJ2-1
CAIRPDRDYEQFF
>15|TRBV7-2|TRBJ2-1
CASSLMDRGRNEQFF
>15|TRBV24-1|TRBJ2-2
CATSDLGREAGELFF
>17|TRBV6-5|TRBJ2-2
CASSYNPGNANTGELFF